This is a list of T cell receptor beta chains from one sample in a study of T-cell reconstitution after alpha-beta-depleted transplantation in children. TCRdb redid the calling of the PCR reads with MiXCR, one entry per CDR3 protein. The table includes 490,000 or so distinct CDR3 sequences, approximately 13% detected once. Sequencing was performed on PBMCs from the stem cell graft donor, taken from the stem cell graft. These receptors all come from a human donor who donated a stem cell graft to a child with combined immunodeficiency. Both conserved end residues are part of each CDR3. Each record gives: V gene, D gene, J gene, CDR3 protein. A D gene is named only where the DNA matches it firmly.

v_call: TRBV29-1
d_call: -
j_call: TRBJ1-3
cdr3_aa: CSVEDLRGGSGNTIYF

v_call: TRBV12-3/TRBV12-4
d_call: TRBD1
j_call: TRBJ1-5
cdr3_aa: CASSRDSYDQPQHF

v_call: TRBV29-1
d_call: TRBD1
j_call: TRBJ2-3
cdr3_aa: CSGGTGDSTDTQYF

v_call: TRBV30
d_call: -
j_call: TRBJ1-2
cdr3_aa: CAWTLGGYGYTF

v_call: TRBV18
d_call: TRBD1
j_call: TRBJ1-1
cdr3_aa: CASSPPWTGPGNTEAFF

v_call: TRBV9
d_call: -
j_call: TRBJ2-3
cdr3_aa: CASSVRTTDTQYF

v_call: TRBV3-1
d_call: TRBD2
j_call: TRBJ2-7
cdr3_aa: CASSQGAGTSYHEQYF

v_call: TRBV7-9
d_call: -
j_call: TRBJ2-7
cdr3_aa: CASSSPGPPYEQYF

v_call: TRBV7-9
d_call: -
j_call: TRBJ2-7
cdr3_aa: CASSLSEVYEQYF

v_call: TRBV25-1
d_call: -
j_call: TRBJ2-7
cdr3_aa: CASSEIGRIIPSEQYF

v_call: TRBV6-2/TRBV6-3
d_call: -
j_call: TRBJ2-1
cdr3_aa: CASSPHRGSHNEQFF

v_call: TRBV10-2
d_call: TRBD2
j_call: TRBJ2-2
cdr3_aa: CASGSLPPGAGGPHGELFF

v_call: TRBV30
d_call: TRBD2
j_call: TRBJ2-1
cdr3_aa: CAWSLSGSNEQFF

v_call: TRBV15
d_call: -
j_call: TRBJ1-3
cdr3_aa: CATSRGVSGNTIYF

v_call: TRBV5-6
d_call: TRBD1
j_call: TRBJ1-2
cdr3_aa: CASSPDRGRVAYGYTF

v_call: TRBV18
d_call: -
j_call: TRBJ2-3
cdr3_aa: CASSRSSGLHTDTQYF

v_call: TRBV5-1
d_call: -
j_call: TRBJ2-7
cdr3_aa: CASSLRRDNYEQYF

v_call: TRBV10-3
d_call: TRBD2
j_call: TRBJ2-7
cdr3_aa: CAISESSGRSDEQYF

v_call: TRBV10-3
d_call: -
j_call: TRBJ2-7
cdr3_aa: CAICADSYEQYF

v_call: TRBV12-3/TRBV12-4
d_call: -
j_call: TRBJ2-5
cdr3_aa: CASSLRAGRETQYF

v_call: TRBV18
d_call: -
j_call: TRBJ2-4
cdr3_aa: CASSPGTPSIQYF

v_call: TRBV7-9
d_call: TRBD1
j_call: TRBJ2-7
cdr3_aa: CASTGTGVYEQYF

v_call: TRBV7-8
d_call: -
j_call: TRBJ2-7
cdr3_aa: CASTPGSWSEQYF

v_call: TRBV12-3/TRBV12-4
d_call: -
j_call: TRBJ2-1
cdr3_aa: CASRRDTNEQFF

v_call: TRBV12-3/TRBV12-4
d_call: TRBD2
j_call: TRBJ2-1
cdr3_aa: CASSLGGGTFF

v_call: TRBV4-2
d_call: TRBD2
j_call: TRBJ2-7
cdr3_aa: CASSRSGGAGYEQYF

v_call: TRBV12-3/TRBV12-4
d_call: -
j_call: TRBJ2-7
cdr3_aa: CASSSRDKPYEQYF

v_call: TRBV6-2/TRBV6-3
d_call: -
j_call: TRBJ1-5
cdr3_aa: CASRGQSPQPQHF

v_call: TRBV7-9
d_call: TRBD2
j_call: TRBJ2-7
cdr3_aa: CASTAGGGETYEQYF

v_call: TRBV4-3
d_call: TRBD1
j_call: TRBJ2-1
cdr3_aa: CASSRGTGGFDEQFF

v_call: TRBV5-1
d_call: -
j_call: TRBJ1-5
cdr3_aa: CASSLDSAYQPQHF

v_call: TRBV12-3/TRBV12-4
d_call: TRBD1
j_call: TRBJ1-1
cdr3_aa: CASSPNPGGRGTEAFF

v_call: TRBV29-1
d_call: TRBD1
j_call: TRBJ2-5
cdr3_aa: CSVAGQGAKETQYF

v_call: TRBV7-9
d_call: -
j_call: TRBJ2-5
cdr3_aa: CASSPEGVAVSIWETQYF

v_call: TRBV28
d_call: TRBD2
j_call: TRBJ2-7
cdr3_aa: CASSFVASGSSYEQYF

v_call: TRBV3-1
d_call: -
j_call: TRBJ2-2
cdr3_aa: CASSQMYTGELFF

v_call: TRBV6-5
d_call: -
j_call: TRBJ2-2
cdr3_aa: CASSYNRIEGIWTGELFF

v_call: TRBV5-1
d_call: TRBD2
j_call: TRBJ2-1
cdr3_aa: CASSGGLAGNEQFF

v_call: TRBV19
d_call: -
j_call: TRBJ2-2
cdr3_aa: CASSDWGAELFF

v_call: TRBV5-1
d_call: -
j_call: TRBJ1-1
cdr3_aa: CASSLETNTEAFF

v_call: TRBV18
d_call: -
j_call: TRBJ1-3
cdr3_aa: CASSPGAQDGNTIYF

v_call: TRBV5-1
d_call: -
j_call: TRBJ1-1
cdr3_aa: CASSGNTMNTEAFF

v_call: TRBV20-1
d_call: -
j_call: TRBJ1-5
cdr3_aa: CSAQNTGYSNQPQHF

v_call: TRBV5-8
d_call: TRBD1
j_call: TRBJ2-3
cdr3_aa: CASSLETGITDTQYF

v_call: TRBV15
d_call: -
j_call: TRBJ2-3
cdr3_aa: CATSRTDTQYF

v_call: TRBV7-8
d_call: -
j_call: TRBJ1-1
cdr3_aa: CASSLDLGRDLNTEAFF

v_call: TRBV12-3/TRBV12-4
d_call: -
j_call: TRBJ1-1
cdr3_aa: CASSPHRAGDAFF

v_call: TRBV12-3/TRBV12-4
d_call: -
j_call: TRBJ2-2
cdr3_aa: CASSLASTGELFF